The 5 T cell receptor beta chains in this list originate from one sample, sequenced in a study of regulatory T cells in long-lasting Graves disease. Time point described: newly diagnosed GD, antithyroid drugs for less than 3 months. Making the TCR library involved RNA that had been extracted from PBMCs. Building of the TCR beta libraries involved iRepertoire HTBI primers and Arm-PCR of CDR3 regions. TCRdb ran MiXCR on the multiplex PCR reads and lists one entry per CDR3 protein. The sample has approximately 310,000 distinct CDR3 sequences; 18% are singletons. The sample consisted of peripheral blood mononuclear cells (PBMCs), taken at new diagnosis, from a patient treated with antithyroid drugs. These receptors were taken from a female donor with Graves disease.

J is TRBJ2-7 and V is TRBV14; D is ambiguous. Germline CDR1 reads SGHDN; CDR2 reads FVKESK. V dropped 2 bases and J dropped 2 bases, with 10 bases sitting between them. The CDR3 has 14 residues. For the CDR3, the DNA is TGTGCCAGCAGCCAAACGCGATTTCCCTACGAGCAGTACTTC. Protein: CASSQTRFPYEQYF.

This clonotype has a handful of counts. The V gene is TRBV28, the J gene TRBJ2-6, with D maybe TRBD1 (6 bases). V was pared by 4 bases and J by 2 bases, with 9 bases between. Germline V gives CDR1 MDHEN, CDR2 SYDVKM. The CDR3 loop spans 15 amino acids. As DNA, the CDR3 is TGTGCCAGCAGTTACACAGGGACTGGGGCCAACGTCCTGACTTTC. Protein sequence: CASSYTGTGANVLTF.

This clonotype was observed a handful of times. V and J are TRBV5-4 and TRBJ1-4, with D possibly TRBD1 on 6 matching bases. There are 15 residues in the CDR3. CDR1 and CDR2 (germline): SGHNT, YYREEE (reference sequence). V shed 0 bases and J shed 4 bases, with 10 bases lying between them. CDR3 DNA: TGTGCCAGCAGCTTGGATCAGGGGTATAATGAAAAACTGTTTTTT. It yields the protein CASSLDQGYNEKLFF. Drawing the rest from reference TRBV5-4 and TRBJ1-4, the complete variable domain is ETGVTQSPTHLIKTRGQQVTLRCSSQSGHNTVSWYQQALGQGPQFIFQYYREEENGRGNFPPRFSGLQFPNYSSELNVNALELDDSALYLCASSLDQGYNEKLFFGSGTQLSVL.

This clonotype has at least ten counts. The rearrangement uses TRBV7-2 and TRBJ2-7; 10 bases match TRBD2. J was trimmed by 3 bases and V by 4 bases; bases with no gene match: 6. This CDR3 has 15 amino acids. Germline V gives CDR1 SGHTA, CDR2 FQGNSA. The CDR3 region has the DNA TGTGCCAGCAGCTCCCGACTAGCGGGTCGCTACGAGCAGTACTTC. Its protein is CASSSRLAGRYEQYF.

Many counts were recorded for this clonotype. V and J are TRBV11-3 and TRBJ2-6, with no clear D. V was clipped by 1 base and J by 0 bases, with 7 bases between them. CDR1 SGHNT and CDR2 YENEEA come from the germline V gene. The length of the CDR3 is 16 residues. CDR3 DNA: TGTGCCAGCAGCTTAGGAGTCAGCTCTGGGGCCAACGTCCTGACTTTC. This translates into CASSLGVSSGANVLTF.